These 32 T cell receptor beta chains were sequenced from one sample in a study of cytomegalovirus exposure and HLA in healthy donors. It was with 60 Vbeta and 13 Jbeta primers that the PCR ran. Measured with immunoSEQ multiplex PCR; TCRdb has only the in-frame clones, and not every one. Recorded here are more than 100,000 clones; the top ten clones represent less than 4.5%. Sample: PBMCs. The receptors originated from a man between 18 and 35 years old in good health and CMV-seronegative.

The genes are TRBV6-6 and TRBJ1-1; 7 positions match TRBD1. Trimming removed 2 bases from V and 3 bases from J; junction bases left unmatched: 3. CDR3 size: 14 residues. Germline CDR1 is MNHNY and CDR2 is SVGAGI (reference sequence). Here the CDR3 reads CASSYQGVDTEAFF. The CDR3 DNA sequence: TGTGCCAGCAGTTACCAGGGGGTAGACACTGAAGCTTTCTTT.

The rearrangement links TRBV6-1 to TRBJ2-3; 7 bases are shared with TRBD1. CDR1 is MNHNS, CDR2 SASEGT, per germline. CDR3 size: 11 residues. The V gene end was trimmed by 0 bases and the J gene end by 14 bases; junction bases not matched to a gene: 2. CDR3 nucleotides: TGTGCCAGCAGTGAAGCAGGGGGCGGGTATTTT. Amino acid sequence: CASSEAGGGYF.

The gene calls are TRBV28 and TRBJ1-2; D not resolved. From germline, CDR1 is MDHEN and CDR2 SYDVKM. The V end was cut by 7 bases, the J end by 4 bases, with 13 bases between. The CDR3 loop spans 13 amino acids. CDR3 in amino acids: CASKSPGVYGYTF. The DNA for the CDR3 is TGTGCCAGCAAATCCCCGGGAGTCTATGGCTACACCTTC.

The chain recombines TRBV27 with TRBJ2-3; weak D call: TRBD2 (6 bases). The CDR3 consists of 14 residues. V lost 10 bases, J lost 0 bases, and 14 bases lay in between. Germline CDR1 reads MNHEY; CDR2 reads SMNVEV (reference sequence). The CDR3 region has the DNA TGTGCCACCGGGACTTCTATGAGCACAGATACGCAGTATTTT. It is translated as CATGTSMSTDTQYF.

The chain combines TRBV7-9 with TRBJ1-1, with TRBD1 matching 9 bases. The ends lost 1 base at V and 1 base at J; junction bases unmatched: 4. Germline-derived CDR1 and CDR2 are SEHNR and FQNEAQ (reference sequence). This CDR3 region has 16 residues. Written as DNA, the CDR3 is TGTGCCAGCAGCTTAGAGACAGGGGGACCGAACACTGAAGCTTTCTTT. Translated: CASSLETGGPNTEAFF.

The V call is TRBV5-1, the J call TRBJ2-7, with D possibly TRBD2 on 6 matching bases. V lost 4 bases and J lost 0, with 14 bases in between. Germline-derived CDR1 and CDR2 are SGHRS and YFSETQ. The CDR3 is made up of 15 amino acids. CDR3 sequence reads: CASSTQAGGSYEQYF. DNA for the CDR3: TGCGCCAGCAGCACTCAGGCCGGGGGCTCCTACGAGCAGTACTTC.

The chain is built from TRBV6-6 and TRBJ1-1; D is ambiguous. The CDR3 has 14 residues. V was shortened by 10 bases and J by 4 bases, with 19 bases between the two germline ends. Germline values: CDR1 MNHNY, CDR2 SVGAGI (reference sequence). In DNA, the CDR3 is TGTGCCAACACAACAGAATGGGAGGGCACTGAAGCTTTCTTT. It is translated as CANTTEWEGTEAFF.

V gene TRBV9 combines with J gene TRBJ2-7; D unclear. Trimming cost V 0 bases and J 1 base, with 11 bases left between them. Germline lookup yields CDR1 SGDLS and CDR2 YYNGEE. This CDR3 has 15 residues. The chain's CDR3 is CASSVGLDISYEQYF. The CDR3 DNA reads as TGTGCCAGCAGCGTAGGCCTTGACATTTCCTACGAGCAGTACTTC.

The V call is TRBV9, the J call TRBJ1-6, with D possibly being TRBD1 (6 bases). The germline V gene has CDR1 SGDLS and CDR2 YYNGEE. CDR3 length: 15 residues. V was trimmed by 0 bases and J by 7 bases, leaving 11 bases between them. CDR3 loop: CASSVEGVANSPLHF. CDR3 sequence (DNA): TGTGCCAGCAGCGTAGAGGGGGTAGCGAATTCACCCCTCCACTTT.

The CDR3 sequence is CASIASGETGELFF. Here the CDR3 DNA reads TGTGCCAGTATAGCTAGCGGTGAGACCGGGGAGCTGTTTTTT. The chain joins TRBV19 to TRBJ2-2; 7 bases match TRBD2. CDR1 LNHDA and CDR2 SQIVND come from the germline V gene (reference sequence). The CDR3 has 14 amino acids. V lost 7 bases and J lost 5; bases outside the gene matches: 7.

This sequence joins TRBV7-8 and TRBJ1-1; D call uncertain. The CDR3 covers 15 residues. The V and J ends lost 5 bases and 5 bases respectively, with 18 bases between them. The V gene's germline CDR1 is SGHVS and CDR2 FQNEAQ. CDR3 in DNA: TGTGCCAGCAGCGCGTCCGGGAGGCTATGGACTGAAGCTTTCTTT. Translated, it gives CASSASGRLWTEAFF.

The rearrangement joins TRBV28 to TRBJ2-1, with 9 positions matching TRBD1. Germline assignment: CDR1 MDHEN and CDR2 SYDVKM. The CDR3 consists of 18 residues. The V segment lost 6 bases and the J segment 10 bases; nucleotides outside the gene matches: 22. The DNA of the CDR3 is TGTGCCAGCAGCCGCGCACACTCCGGGACAGGGTTTGGTGAGGAGCAGTTCTTC. Protein product: CASSRAHSGTGFGEEQFF.

This chain connects TRBV2 to TRBJ2-5; a weak D match, TRBD2 (6 bases). This CDR3 has 13 residues. Trimming removed 4 bases from V and 11 bases from J, with 17 bases in between. The germline V gene encodes CDR1 SNHLY and CDR2 FYNNEI. In nucleotides, the CDR3 is TGTGCCAGCAGTGCCGGCTTTCTCCGGGAGCAGTACTTC. This codes for CASSAGFLREQYF.

The CDR3 is CAVREEGHQETQYF. For the CDR3, the DNA is TGCGCCGTCAGGGAGGAGGGCCACCAAGAGACCCAGTACTTC. J is TRBJ2-5 and V is TRBV10-2, with D perhaps TRBD2 (6 bases). V gave up 11 bases and J gave up 0 bases, with 16 bases separating them. Germline values: CDR1 WSHSY, CDR2 SAAADI. The CDR3 covers 14 residues.

The chain couples TRBV18 to TRBJ2-1; D perhaps matches TRBD2 (6 bases). The V and J ends lost 2 bases and 4 bases respectively, with 15 bases between them. This CDR3 spans 16 amino acids. Germline CDR1 is KGHSH and CDR2 is LQKENI. The DNA of the CDR3 is TGTGCCAGCTCACCAACGCTAGCGAGCGAGTACAATGAGCAGTTCTTC. Translating it yields CASSPTLASEYNEQFF.

The chain has TRBV19 and TRBJ1-2, with a tentative D call TRBD1 (6 bases). CDR3 length: 14 residues. V was clipped by 7 bases and J by 1 base, with 13 bases between them. Germline values: CDR1 LNHDA, CDR2 SQIVND (reference sequence). The CDR3 protein is CASMGAAINYGYTF. In DNA form, the CDR3 reads TGTGCCAGTATGGGGGCCGCGATTAACTATGGCTACACCTTC.

The chain is built from TRBV12-1 and TRBJ1-5; the tabulated D call, TRBD1, remains unverified against the DNA. TRBV12-1 is a pseudogene segment. The CDR3 totals 14 residues. The CDR3 DNA sequence: TGTGCCAGCAGCTTGACAGATAGCAATCAGCCCCAGCATTTT. Translating it yields CASSLTDSNQPQHF.

This sequence joins TRBV28 and TRBJ2-5; D ambiguous. The DNA matches TRBJ2-7 better at its end, which makes the J call doubtful. CDR3 length: 16 residues. Looked up from germline, CDR1 is MDHEN and CDR2 is SYDVKM. CDR3 sequence (DNA): TGTGCCAGCAGTTTTAGGTTCGGCGACACTTCCTACGAGCAGTACTTC. Its protein is CASSFRFGDTSYEQYF.

V gene TRBV18 combines with J gene TRBJ2-2; 9 bases are a match to TRBD2. Germline CDR1 is KGHSH and CDR2 is LQKENI. This CDR3 contains 16 residues. V lost 2 bases and J lost 4; bases outside the gene matches: 5. CDR3: CASSPSLAGPTGELFF. In DNA, the CDR3 is TGTGCCAGCTCACCATCGCTAGCGGGGCCCACCGGGGAGCTGTTTTTT.

The chain joins TRBV27 to TRBJ1-5; weak D call: TRBD1 (5 bases). Between the trimmed V and J ends, which lost 6 bases and 9 bases, there was a span of 21 bases. Per germline, CDR1 MNHEY and CDR2 SMNVEV (reference sequence). The CDR3 is made up of 15 amino acids. For the CDR3, the DNA is TGTGCCAGCAGGGGGAGGGGTGACGCCCCGGGGCCCCAGCATTTT. Translating it yields CASRGRGDAPGPQHF.

The chain is built from TRBV9 and TRBJ2-1, with D perhaps TRBD1 (5 bases). CDR1 is SGDLS and CDR2 is YYNGEE in the germline V gene. Trimming shortened V by 0 bases and J by 3 bases, and 13 bases separated the two germline ends. CDR3 length: 16 residues. The DNA for the CDR3 is TGTGCCAGCAGCGTAGCCCCCAGTCAGGGCTACAATGAGCAGTTCTTC. Encoded protein: CASSVAPSQGYNEQFF.

The chain carries TRBV19 and TRBJ1-5; tentatively, D is TRBD1 (5 bases). The CDR3 length is 15 residues. Germline assignment: CDR1 LNHDA and CDR2 SQIVND (reference sequence). With 3 bases removed from V and 4 bases from J, the gap between germline ends came to 13 bases. In DNA form, the CDR3 reads TGTGCCAGTAGTATCCTACACCCAGGGAATCAGCCCCAGCATTTT. Its translation is CASSILHPGNQPQHF. Full variable domain (outside the CDR3, taken from reference TRBV19 and TRBJ1-5): DGGITQSPKYLFRKEGQNVTLSCEQNLNHDAMYWYRQDPGQGLRLIYYSQIVNDFQKGDIAEGYSVSREKKESFPLTVTSAQKNPTAFYLCASSILHPGNQPQHFGDGTRLSIL.

This rearrangement joins TRBV4-2 to TRBJ2-7; 9 bases match TRBD1. The germline CDR1 and CDR2 sequences are LGHNA and YNFKEQ. The CDR3 has 15 amino acids. V shed 5 bases and J 3 bases; nucleotides not matched to a gene: 8. The CDR3 DNA reads TGTGCCAGCAGCGTAACCGGGACAGGGAACTACGAGCAGTACTTC. Encoded protein: CASSVTGTGNYEQYF.

The chain is built from TRBV7-8 and TRBJ2-1; 7 positions match TRBD2. Per the germline V gene, CDR1 is SGHVS and CDR2 is FQNEAQ. V dropped 5 bases and J dropped 6; count of bases not matched to a gene: 7. This CDR3 region has 14 residues. CDR3 loop: CASSPRGLVNEQFF. The CDR3 region has the DNA TGTGCCAGCAGCCCTCGTGGACTAGTCAATGAGCAGTTCTTC.

The rearrangement uses TRBV19 and TRBJ1-2; unclear D gene. The CDR3 has 12 residues. The V gene's germline CDR1 is LNHDA and CDR2 SQIVND (reference sequence). V was pared by 7 bases and J by 5 bases, with 11 bases between. The CDR3 bases are TGTGCCAGTACTTCCCTTTCTTATGGCTACACCTTC. Residues: CASTSLSYGYTF.

Written as DNA, the CDR3 is TGCGCCAGCAGGGATACCGGGACTGCACGCTACGAGCAGTACTTC. Translated: CASRDTGTARYEQYF. V gene TRBV4-1 combines with J gene TRBJ2-7; D possibly corresponds to TRBD2 (6 bases). Trimming stripped 6 bases from V and 3 bases from J, with 18 bases between. Looked up from germline, CDR1 is MGHRA and CDR2 is YSYEKL. The length of the CDR3 is 15 residues.

The chain recombines TRBV15 with TRBJ1-2; 8 positions match TRBD1. This CDR3 region has 13 residues. Trimming cost V 5 bases and J 7 bases; bases outside gene matches: 6. Looked up from germline, CDR1 is LNHNV and CDR2 is YYDKDF (reference sequence). The CDR3 sequence is CATSPGGPFGYTF. In DNA form, the CDR3 reads TGTGCCACCAGCCCAGGGGGCCCCTTTGGCTACACCTTC.

This chain joins TRBV10-1 and TRBJ2-1; D ambiguous. Germline V lookup: CDR1 WNHNN, CDR2 SYGVQD (reference sequence). The CDR3 consists of 14 residues. With 0 bases removed from V and 6 bases from J, the gap between germline ends came to 9 bases. CDR3 protein: CASSESGPPNEQFF. CDR3 coding DNA: TGCGCCAGCAGTGAGTCTGGCCCCCCCAATGAGCAGTTCTTC.

The chain couples TRBV11-2 to TRBJ2-3; TRBD2 matches at 13 bases. CDR1 is SGHAT and CDR2 is FQNNGV in the germline V gene. The CDR3 spans 17 residues. V gave up 5 bases and J gave up 3 bases; unmatched junction bases: 8. CDR3 sequence: CASSQRWTSGGTDTQYF. In DNA form, the CDR3 reads TGTGCCAGCAGCCAAAGATGGACTAGCGGGGGTACAGATACGCAGTATTTT. Based on the CDR3 plus reference TRBV11-2 and TRBJ2-3, the full variable domain is EAGVAQSPRYKIIEKRQSVAFWCNPISGHATLYWYQQILGQGPKLLIQFQNNGVVDDSQLPKDRFSAERLKGVDSTLKIQPAKLEDSAVYLCASSQRWTSGGTDTQYFGPGTRLTVL.

This rearrangement joins TRBV5-6 to TRBJ2-3; maybe TRBD1 (6 bases). CDR1 SGHDT and CDR2 YYEEEE come from the germline V gene. With 4 bases removed from V and 2 bases from J, the gap between germline ends came to 14 bases. CDR3 length: 15 residues. CDR3 protein: CASSVSGTPTDTQYF. The CDR3 nucleotides read TGTGCCAGCAGCGTCTCCGGGACACCCACAGATACGCAGTATTTT. Combining the CDR3 with reference TRBV5-6 and TRBJ2-3 gives the whole variable domain DAGVTQSPTHLIKTRGQQVTLRCSPKSGHDTVSWYQQALGQGPQFIFQYYEEEERQRGNFPDRFSGHQFPNYSSELNVNALLLGDSALYLCASSVSGTPTDTQYFGPGTRLTVL.

V and J are TRBV9 and TRBJ2-1; 7 bases agree with TRBD1. CDR3 length: 16 amino acids. Germline-derived CDR1 and CDR2 are SGDLS and YYNGEE. Trimming at V came to 0 bases and at J to 2 bases, leaving 5 bases not matched to a gene. In DNA, the CDR3 is TGTGCCAGCAGCGTAGTAGCAGGGGGTGCCTACAATGAGCAGTTCTTC. Amino acid sequence: CASSVVAGGAYNEQFF.

The chain has TRBV9 and TRBJ1-3; D is uncertain. This CDR3 region has 16 residues. V was pared by 4 bases and J by 0 bases, with 14 bases between. The germline CDR1 and CDR2 sequences are SGDLS and YYNGEE. The CDR3 protein is CASSSTSGGSGNTIYF. The CDR3 DNA reads as TGTGCCAGCAGCTCGACTTCCGGTGGCTCTGGAAACACCATATATTTT.